Listed below are T cell receptor beta chains from one sample, sequenced in a study of metastatic and nonmetastatic thyroid tumors. TCRdb used MiXCR to call clones anew from the PCR reads. The sample carries about 27,000 clones, more than 20% recorded once. The sample consisted of blood. These receptor sequences come from a male donor with papillary thyroid cancer or a benign thyroid nodule (not recorded which). Some clones in this sample may be carry-over from other donors' samples. The CDR3 runs from the conserved cysteine through the conserved F or W. A D gene is named only where the DNA matches it firmly. Rows give clone size only sometimes, using once, few, many, or a class for an expanded clone.

clone_size	v_call	d_call	j_call	cdr3_aa	cdr3_nt
-	TRBV30	-	TRBJ2-1	CAWSEWGGNYNEQFF	TGTGCCTGGAGTGAGTGGGGGGGCAACTACAATGAGCAGTTCTTC
-	TRBV18	-	TRBJ1-2	CASSLVNYGYTF	TGTGCCAGCTCACTGGTAAACTATGGCTACACCTTC
many	TRBV11-3	TRBD2	TRBJ2-7	CASSGRGGEQYF	TGTGCCAGCAGCGGGAGGGGTGGCGAGCAGTACTTC
many	TRBV3-1	-	TRBJ1-1	CASSLSGEAFF	TGTGCCAGCAGCCTCAGTGGTGAAGCTTTCTTT
many	TRBV12-3/TRBV12-4	-	TRBJ2-7	CASSFGDQGYEQYF	TGTGCCAGCAGTTTTGGTGACCAGGGCTACGAGCAGTACTTC
-	TRBV5-1	TRBD2	TRBJ2-1	CASSLVPSGRRSYNEQFF	TGCGCCAGCAGCTTGGTTCCTAGCGGGAGGAGGTCCTACAATGAGCAGTTCTTC
many	TRBV19	-	TRBJ1-5	CASSTQTNQPQHF	TGTGCCAGTAGTACGCAGACCAATCAGCCCCAGCATTTT
many	TRBV5-5	-	TRBJ2-7	CASSWKETGFYEQYF	TGTGCCAGCAGCTGGAAAGAGACAGGTTTTTACGAGCAGTACTTC
-	TRBV7-9	-	TRBJ2-7	CASIPNSTAIYEHYF	TGTGCCAGCATCCCTAATTCTACAGCGATCTACGAGCACTACTTC
few	TRBV6-1	TRBD1	TRBJ1-1	CASSKGQGNTEAFF	TGTGCCAGCAGTAAGGGACAGGGGAACACTGAAGCTTTCTTT
many	TRBV6-2/TRBV6-3	-	TRBJ2-7	CASSYPLIYGSSYEQYF	TGTGCCAGCAGTTACCCTCTAATATACGGGAGCTCCTACGAGCAGTACTTC
-	TRBV5-8	TRBD2	TRBJ2-7	CASSSGSYEQYF	TGTGCCAGTTCTAGCGGTTCCTACGAGCAGTACTTC
many	TRBV10-3	TRBD1	TRBJ1-1	CAISKGQVNTEAFF	TGTGCCATCAGTAAAGGACAGGTTAACACTGAAGCTTTCTTT
few	TRBV6-5	TRBD2	TRBJ2-1	CASVLAGMENEQFF	TGTGCCAGCGTTCTAGCGGGAATGGAAAATGAGCAGTTCTTC
-	TRBV7-2	-	TRBJ1-4	CVSSFFSVAGEKLFF	TGTGTCAGCAGCTTCTTTAGCGTGGCGGGGGAAAAACTGTTTTTT
-	TRBV20-1	TRBD1	TRBJ1-2	CSAQNRDRRSDTF	TGCAGTGCTCAGAACCGGGACAGGAGGTCGGATACCTTC
-	TRBV4-1	TRBD1	TRBJ1-3	CASSQDYRGQGLGNTIYF	TGCGCCAGCAGCCAAGATTACAGAGGACAGGGGTTAGGAAACACCATATATTTT
many	TRBV19	-	TRBJ1-2	CASSTGGSLSYGYTF	TGTGCCAGTAGTACGGGGGGCAGTTTATCCTATGGCTACACCTTC
once	TRBV14	-	TRBJ2-7	CASSLRLPYEQYF	TGTGCCAGCAGCCTCCGTTTGCCCTACGAGCAGTACTTC
few	TRBV27	-	TRBJ1-2	CVISLFSQGGTKGYTF	TGTGTCATCAGTTTATTTAGCCAGGGCGGTACTAAGGGCTACACCTTC
many	TRBV11-2	TRBD1	TRBJ1-4	CASSTGGPGEKLFF	TGTGCCAGCAGCACAGGGGGCCCTGGTGAAAAACTGTTTTTT
many	TRBV9	-	TRBJ2-7	CASSEGFGGGATYEQYF	TGTGCCAGCAGCGAGGGATTTGGAGGGGGCGCCACCTACGAGCAGTACTTC
once	TRBV5-5	-	TRBJ1-6	CASSPMTSYNSPLHF	TGTGCCAGCAGCCCCATGACCTCCTATAATTCACCCCTCCACTTT
few	TRBV19	TRBD1	TRBJ1-2	CASSRNQGGYGYTF	TGTGCCAGTAGCCGAAATCAGGGGGGCTATGGCTACACCTTC
many	TRBV28	-	TRBJ2-3	CALLRAGDTQYF	TGTGCCCTGCTCCGGGCCGGAGATACGCAGTATTTT
many	TRBV11-3	TRBD1	TRBJ1-1	CASSQQGLGTEAFF	TGTGCCAGCAGCCAACAGGGGCTGGGGACTGAAGCTTTCTTT
once	TRBV11-1	-	TRBJ2-6	CACSSRLGESSGAKVLTF	TGTGCCTGCAGCTCTCGGTTGGGGGAGAGCTCTGGGGCCAAGGTCCTGACTTTC
many	TRBV27	-	TRBJ2-3	CASSLGGTDTQYF	TGTGCCAGCAGTTTGGGGGGCACAGATACGCAGTATTTT
-	TRBV13	-	TRBJ2-2	CASSLKLSLHDTGELFF	TGTGCCAGCAGCTTAAAATTAAGTCTACACGACACCGGGGAGCTGTTTTTT
few	TRBV10-2	TRBD2	TRBJ2-7	CAAACPSVGGASYEQYF	TGCGCCGCGGCGTGTCCCTCGGTCGGGGGGGCCTCCTACGAGCAGTACTTC
many	TRBV4-3	-	TRBJ1-6	CASSQGQENSPLHF	TGCGCCAGCAGCCAAGGACAGGAGAATTCACCCCTCCACTTT
many	TRBV3-1	-	TRBJ1-1	CASSPLRGRLNTEAFF	TGTGCCAGCAGCCCTTTAAGAGGACGGTTAAACACTGAAGCTTTCTTT